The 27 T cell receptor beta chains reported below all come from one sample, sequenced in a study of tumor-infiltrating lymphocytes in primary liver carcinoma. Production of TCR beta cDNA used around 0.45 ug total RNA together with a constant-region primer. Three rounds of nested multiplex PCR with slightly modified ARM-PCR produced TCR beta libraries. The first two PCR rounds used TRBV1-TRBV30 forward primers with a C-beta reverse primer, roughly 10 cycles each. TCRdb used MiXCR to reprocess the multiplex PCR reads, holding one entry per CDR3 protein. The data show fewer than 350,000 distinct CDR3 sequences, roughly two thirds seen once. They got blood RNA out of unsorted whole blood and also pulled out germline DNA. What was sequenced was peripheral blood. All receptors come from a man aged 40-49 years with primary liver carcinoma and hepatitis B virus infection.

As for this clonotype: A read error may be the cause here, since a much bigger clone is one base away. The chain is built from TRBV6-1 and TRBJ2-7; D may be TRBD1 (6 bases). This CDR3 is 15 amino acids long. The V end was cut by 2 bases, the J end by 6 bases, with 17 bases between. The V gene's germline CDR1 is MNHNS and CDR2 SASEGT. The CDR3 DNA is TGTGCCAGCAGTGAAATCCCCACCGGGGACATCGAGCAGTACTTC. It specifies CASSEIPTGDIEQYF.

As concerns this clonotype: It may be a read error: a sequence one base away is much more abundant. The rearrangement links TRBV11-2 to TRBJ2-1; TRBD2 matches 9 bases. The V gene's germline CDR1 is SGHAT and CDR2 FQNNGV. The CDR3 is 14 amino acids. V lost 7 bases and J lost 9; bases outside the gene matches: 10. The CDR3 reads CASKPGLAHSEQFF. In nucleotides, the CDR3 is TGTGCCAGCAAACCGGGACTAGCTCACAGTGAGCAGTTCTTC.

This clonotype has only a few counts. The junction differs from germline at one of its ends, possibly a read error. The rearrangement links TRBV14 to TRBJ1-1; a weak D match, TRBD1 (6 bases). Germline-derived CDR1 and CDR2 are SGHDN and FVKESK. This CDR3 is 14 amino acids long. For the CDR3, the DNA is TGTGCCAGCAGCCGAAGGGGGATGAACACTGAAGTTTTCTTT. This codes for CASSRRGMNTEVFF.

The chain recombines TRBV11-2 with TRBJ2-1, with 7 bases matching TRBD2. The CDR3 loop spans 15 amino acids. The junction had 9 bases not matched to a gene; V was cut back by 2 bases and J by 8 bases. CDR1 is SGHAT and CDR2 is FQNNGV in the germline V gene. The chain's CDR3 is CASSLLAGAGYEQFF. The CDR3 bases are TGTGCCAGCAGCTTACTGGCGGGAGCGGGGTATGAGCAGTTCTTC.

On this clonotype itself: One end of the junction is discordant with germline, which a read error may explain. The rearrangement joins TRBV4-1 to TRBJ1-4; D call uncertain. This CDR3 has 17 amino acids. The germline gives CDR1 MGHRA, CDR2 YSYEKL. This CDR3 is CATSQDLYRTFNEKLFF. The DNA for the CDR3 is TGCGCCACCAGCCAAGATCTATATCGGACCTTTAATGAAAAACTGTTTTTT.

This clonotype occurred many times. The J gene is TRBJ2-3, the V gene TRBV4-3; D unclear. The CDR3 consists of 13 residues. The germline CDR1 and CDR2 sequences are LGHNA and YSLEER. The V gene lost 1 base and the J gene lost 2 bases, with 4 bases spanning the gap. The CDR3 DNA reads TGCGCCAGCAGCCAAGGTTCCACAGATACGCAGTATTTT. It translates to CASSQGSTDTQYF.

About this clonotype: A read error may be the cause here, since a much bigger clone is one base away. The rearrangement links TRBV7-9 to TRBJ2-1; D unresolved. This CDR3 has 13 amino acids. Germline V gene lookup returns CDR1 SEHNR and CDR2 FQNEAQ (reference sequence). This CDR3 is CASSLSWNNEQLF. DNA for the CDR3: TGTGCCAGCAGCTTAAGTTGGAACAATGAGCAGTTATTC. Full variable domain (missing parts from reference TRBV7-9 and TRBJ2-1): DTGVSQNPRHKITKRGQNVTFRCDPISEHNRLYWYRQTLGQGPEFLTYFQNEAQLEKSRLLSDRFSAERPKGSFSTLEIQRTEQGDSAMYLCASSLSWNNEQLFGPGTRLTVL.

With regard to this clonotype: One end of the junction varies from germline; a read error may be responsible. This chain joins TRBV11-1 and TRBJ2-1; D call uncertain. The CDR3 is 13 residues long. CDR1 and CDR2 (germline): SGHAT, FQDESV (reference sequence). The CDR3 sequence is CANSLSRADEQFF. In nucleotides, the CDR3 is TGTGCCAACAGCTTGTCTCGGGCGGATGAGCAGTTCTTC.

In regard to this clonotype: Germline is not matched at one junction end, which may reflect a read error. CDR3 in amino acids: CAASDFNTGELFF. In DNA form, the CDR3 reads TGTGCCGCCAGTGATTTTAACACCGGGGAGCTGTTTTTT. The V call is TRBV24-1, the J call TRBJ2-2; D gene ambiguous. The V gene's germline CDR1 is KGHDR and CDR2 SFDVKD. The CDR3 is made up of 13 amino acids.

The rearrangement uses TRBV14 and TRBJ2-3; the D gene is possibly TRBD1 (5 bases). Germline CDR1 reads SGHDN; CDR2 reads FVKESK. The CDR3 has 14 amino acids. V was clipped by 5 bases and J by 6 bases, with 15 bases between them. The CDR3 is CASSKSQGSDTQYF. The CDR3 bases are TGTGCCAGCAGCAAGTCCCAGGGTTCGGATACGCAGTATTTT.

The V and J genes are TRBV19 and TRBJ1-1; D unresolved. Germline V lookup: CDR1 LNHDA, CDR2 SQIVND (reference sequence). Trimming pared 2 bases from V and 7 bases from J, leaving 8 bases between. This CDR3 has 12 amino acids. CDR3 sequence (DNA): TGTGCCAGTAGTATACGGGGTCATGAAGCTTTCTTT. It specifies CASSIRGHEAFF.

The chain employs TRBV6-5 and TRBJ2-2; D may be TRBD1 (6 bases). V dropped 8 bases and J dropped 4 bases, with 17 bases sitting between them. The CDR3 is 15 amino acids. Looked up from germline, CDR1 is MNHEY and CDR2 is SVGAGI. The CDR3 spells CASGKLDRCTGELFF. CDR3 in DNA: TGTGCCAGCGGTAAACTGGACAGATGCACCGGGGAGCTGTTTTTT.

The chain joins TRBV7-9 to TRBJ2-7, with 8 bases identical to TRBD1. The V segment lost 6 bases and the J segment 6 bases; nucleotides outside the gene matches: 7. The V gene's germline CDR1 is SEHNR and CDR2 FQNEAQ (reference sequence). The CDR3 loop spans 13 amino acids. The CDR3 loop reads CASRTLDRAEQYF. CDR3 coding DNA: TGTGCCAGCAGGACCCTGGACAGGGCCGAGCAGTACTTC. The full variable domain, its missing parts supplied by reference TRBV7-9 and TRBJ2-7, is DTGVSQNPRHKITKRGQNVTFRCDPISEHNRLYWYRQTLGQGPEFLTYFQNEAQLEKSRLLSDRFSAERPKGSFSTLEIQRTEQGDSAMYLCASRTLDRAEQYFGPGTRLTVT.

The CDR3 loop is CASSKKGSGANVLTF. In nucleotides, the CDR3 is TGTGCTAGCAGCAAAAAGGGGTCTGGGGCCAACGTCCTGACTTTC. V and J are TRBV21-1 and TRBJ2-6; the table gives TRBD1 as D, unverified against the DNA. TRBV21-1 counts as a pseudogene. The CDR3 runs to 15 residues.

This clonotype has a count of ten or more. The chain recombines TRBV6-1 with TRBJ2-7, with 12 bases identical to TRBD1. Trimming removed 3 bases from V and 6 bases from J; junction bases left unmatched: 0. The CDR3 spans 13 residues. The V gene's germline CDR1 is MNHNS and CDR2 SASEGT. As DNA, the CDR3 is TGTGCCAGCAGTGAGGGACAGGGGGCCGAGCAGTACTTC. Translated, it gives CASSEGQGAEQYF.

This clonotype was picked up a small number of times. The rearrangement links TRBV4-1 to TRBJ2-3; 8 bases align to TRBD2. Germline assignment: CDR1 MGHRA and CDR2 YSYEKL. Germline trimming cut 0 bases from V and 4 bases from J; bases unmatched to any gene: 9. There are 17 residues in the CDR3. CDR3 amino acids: CASSQDHSGSMSDTQYF. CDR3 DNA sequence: TGCGCCAGCAGCCAAGATCACAGCGGGAGTATGTCAGATACGCAGTATTTT.

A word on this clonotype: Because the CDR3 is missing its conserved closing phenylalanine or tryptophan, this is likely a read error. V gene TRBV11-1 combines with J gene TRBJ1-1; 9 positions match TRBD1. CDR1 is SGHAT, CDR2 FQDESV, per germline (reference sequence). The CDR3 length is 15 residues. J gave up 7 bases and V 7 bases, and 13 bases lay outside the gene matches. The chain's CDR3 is CASNSIYRGLGEAFL. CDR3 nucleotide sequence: TGTGCCAGCAACTCGATTTACAGGGGGCTCGGTGAAGCTTTCCTT.

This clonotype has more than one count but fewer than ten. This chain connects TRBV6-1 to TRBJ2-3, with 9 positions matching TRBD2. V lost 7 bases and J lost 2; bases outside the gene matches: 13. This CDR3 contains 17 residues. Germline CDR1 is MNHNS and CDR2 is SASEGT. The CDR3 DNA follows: TGTGCCAGCACCTATAGGCCCCTAGCGGGGATCACAGATACGCAGTATTTT. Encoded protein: CASTYRPLAGITDTQYF.

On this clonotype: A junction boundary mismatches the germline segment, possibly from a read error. The CDR3 sequence: CASSSPLTGAGEPFF. The CDR3 bases are TGTGCCAGCAGCTCCCCCCTCACGGGGGCCGGGGAGCCGTTTTTT. This sequence joins TRBV11-2 and TRBJ2-2; either TRBD1 or TRBD2 may supply D (6 bases each). From germline, CDR1 is SGHAT and CDR2 FQNNGV. The CDR3 runs to 15 residues. Filled out from reference TRBV11-2 and TRBJ2-2, the complete variable domain reads EAGVAQSPRYKIIEKRQSVAFWCNPISGHATLYWYQQILGQGPKLLIQFQNNGVVDDSQLPKDRFSAERLKGVDSTLKIQPAKLEDSAVYLCASSSPLTGAGEPFFGEGSRLTVL.

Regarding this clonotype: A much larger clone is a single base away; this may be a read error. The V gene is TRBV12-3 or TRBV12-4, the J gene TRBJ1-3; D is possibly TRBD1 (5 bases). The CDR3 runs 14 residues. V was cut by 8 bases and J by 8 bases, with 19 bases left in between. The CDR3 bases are TGTGCCAGCGGTGATGGGAGAAAAGGGGACACCATATATTTT. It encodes CASGDGRKGDTIYF.

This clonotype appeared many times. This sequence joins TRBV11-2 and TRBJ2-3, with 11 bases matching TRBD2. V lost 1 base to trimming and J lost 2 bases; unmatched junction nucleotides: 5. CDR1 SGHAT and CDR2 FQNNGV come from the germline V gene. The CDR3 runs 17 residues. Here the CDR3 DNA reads TGTGCCAGCAGCTTAGGTGGACTAGCGGGCCCCACAGATACGCAGTATTTT. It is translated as CASSLGGLAGPTDTQYF.

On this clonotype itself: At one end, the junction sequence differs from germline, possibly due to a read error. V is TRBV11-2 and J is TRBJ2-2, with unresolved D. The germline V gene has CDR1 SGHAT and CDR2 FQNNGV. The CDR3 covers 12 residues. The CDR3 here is CASSSSDGELFF. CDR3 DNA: TGCGCCAGCAGCTCGTCGGACGGGGAGCTGTTTTTT.

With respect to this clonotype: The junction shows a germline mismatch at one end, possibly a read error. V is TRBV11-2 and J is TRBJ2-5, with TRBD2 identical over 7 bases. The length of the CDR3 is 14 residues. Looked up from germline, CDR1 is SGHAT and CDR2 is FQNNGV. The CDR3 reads CASSREEKVETQHF. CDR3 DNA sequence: TGTGCCAGCAGCCGGGAGGAGAAGGTAGAGACCCAGCACTTT. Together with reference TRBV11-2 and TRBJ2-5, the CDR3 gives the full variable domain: EAGVAQSPRYKIIEKRQSVAFWCNPISGHATLYWYQQILGQGPKLLIQFQNNGVVDDSQLPKDRFSAERLKGVDSTLKIQPAKLEDSAVYLCASSREEKVETQHFGPGTRLLVL.

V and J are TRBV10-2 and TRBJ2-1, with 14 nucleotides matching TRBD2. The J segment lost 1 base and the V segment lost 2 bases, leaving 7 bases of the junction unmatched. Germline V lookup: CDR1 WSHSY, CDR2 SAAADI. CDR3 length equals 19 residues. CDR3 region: CASSERLAGGPVSYNEQFF. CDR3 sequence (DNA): TGCGCCAGCAGTGAGAGACTAGCGGGAGGGCCCGTGTCCTACAATGAGCAGTTCTTC.

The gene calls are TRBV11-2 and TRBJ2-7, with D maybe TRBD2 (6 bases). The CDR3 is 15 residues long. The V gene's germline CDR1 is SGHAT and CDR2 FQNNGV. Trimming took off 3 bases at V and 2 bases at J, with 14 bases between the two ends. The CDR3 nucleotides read TGTGCCAGCAGCTTTGGGGCTGGCGGGACCTACGAGCAGTACTTC. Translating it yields CASSFGAGGTYEQYF.

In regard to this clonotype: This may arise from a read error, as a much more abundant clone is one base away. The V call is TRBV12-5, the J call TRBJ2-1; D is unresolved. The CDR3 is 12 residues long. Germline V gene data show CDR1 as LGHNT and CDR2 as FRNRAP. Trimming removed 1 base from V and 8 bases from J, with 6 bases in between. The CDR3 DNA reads TGTGCTAGTGGTTTGGGACAAGATGAGCAGTTCTTC. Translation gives CASGLGQDEQFF.

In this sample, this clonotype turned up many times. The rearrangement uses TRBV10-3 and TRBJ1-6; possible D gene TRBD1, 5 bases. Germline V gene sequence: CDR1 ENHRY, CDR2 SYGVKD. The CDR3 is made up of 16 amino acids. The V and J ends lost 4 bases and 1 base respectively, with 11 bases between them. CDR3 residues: CAISARVASYNSPLHF. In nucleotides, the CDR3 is TGTGCCATCAGTGCCAGGGTAGCATCCTATAATTCACCCCTCCACTTT.